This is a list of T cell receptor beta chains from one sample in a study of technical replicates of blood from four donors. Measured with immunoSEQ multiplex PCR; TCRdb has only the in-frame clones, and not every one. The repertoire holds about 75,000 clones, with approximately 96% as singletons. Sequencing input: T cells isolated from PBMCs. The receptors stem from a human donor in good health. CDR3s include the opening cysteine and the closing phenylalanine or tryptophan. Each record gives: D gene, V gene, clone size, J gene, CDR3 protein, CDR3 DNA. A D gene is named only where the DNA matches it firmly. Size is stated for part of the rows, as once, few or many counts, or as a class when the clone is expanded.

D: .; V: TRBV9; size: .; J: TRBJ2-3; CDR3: CASSVVSVGDTQYF; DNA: TGTGCCAGCAGCGTAGTTAGCGTGGGAGATACGCAGTATTTT
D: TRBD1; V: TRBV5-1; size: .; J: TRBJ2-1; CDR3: CASSFTGTGVVEQFF; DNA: TGCGCCAGCAGCTTTACCGGGACAGGGGTTGTAGAGCAGTTCTTC
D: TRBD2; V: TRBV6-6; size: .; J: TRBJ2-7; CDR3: CASSSHTAGEPEQYF; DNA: TGTGCCAGCAGCTCCCATACCGCGGGGGAGCCGGAGCAGTACTTC
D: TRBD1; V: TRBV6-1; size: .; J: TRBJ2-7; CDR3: CASSQDRVYEQYF; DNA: TGTGCCAGCAGTCAGGACAGGGTATACGAGCAGTACTTC
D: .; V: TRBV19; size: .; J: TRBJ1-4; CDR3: CASSSTFTNEKLFF; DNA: TGTGCCAGTAGTTCGACTTTCACTAATGAAAAACTGTTTTTT
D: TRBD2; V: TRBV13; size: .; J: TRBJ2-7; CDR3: CASSLGGGRASEQYF; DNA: TGTGCCAGCAGCTTAGGGGGCGGGAGGGCTTCCGAGCAGTACTTC
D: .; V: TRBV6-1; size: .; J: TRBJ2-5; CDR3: CASSLGVAQETQYF; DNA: TGTGCCAGCAGCCTCGGGGTGGCTCAAGAGACCCAGTACTTC
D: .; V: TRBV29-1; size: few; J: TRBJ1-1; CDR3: CSGFHRGNTEAFF; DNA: TGCAGCGGGTTCCATCGGGGGAACACTGAAGCTTTCTTT
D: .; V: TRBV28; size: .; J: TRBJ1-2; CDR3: CASEDSNYGYTF; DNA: TGTGCCAGTGAAGACAGTAACTATGGCTACACCTTC
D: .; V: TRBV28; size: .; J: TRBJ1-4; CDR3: CASSQGRGELSREKLFF; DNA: TGTGCCAGCAGCCAGGGCAGGGGAGAGCTGAGTCGTGAAAAACTGTTTTTT
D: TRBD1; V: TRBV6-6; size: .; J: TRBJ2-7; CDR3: CASSDWNRGRKNF; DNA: TGTGCCAGCAGTGACTGGAACAGGGGGCGCAAGAACTTC
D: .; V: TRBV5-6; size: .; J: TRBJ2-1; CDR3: CASSLSYGGRTYNEQFF; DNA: TGTGCCAGCAGCTTGTCATACGGCGGTCGCACCTACAATGAGCAGTTCTTC
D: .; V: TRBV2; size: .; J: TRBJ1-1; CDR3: CASSERQAMNTEAFF; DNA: TGTGCCAGCAGCGAAAGACAGGCCATGAACACTGAAGCTTTCTTT
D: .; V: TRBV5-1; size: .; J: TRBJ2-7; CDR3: CASSLDSTYEQYF; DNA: TGCGCCAGCAGCTTGGATAGTACCTACGAGCAGTACTTC
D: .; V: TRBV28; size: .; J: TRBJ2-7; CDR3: CASRGVRKTLYEQYF; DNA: TGTGCCAGCAGGGGAGTTCGAAAGACACTCTACGAGCAGTACTTC
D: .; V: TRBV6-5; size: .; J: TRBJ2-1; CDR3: CASSYFLNAQYNEQFF; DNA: TGTGCCAGCAGTTACTTTCTTAATGCCCAGTACAATGAGCAGTTCTTC
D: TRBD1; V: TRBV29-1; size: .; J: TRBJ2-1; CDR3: CSDRGRYEQFF; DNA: TGCAGCGACAGGGGGCGGTATGAGCAGTTCTTC
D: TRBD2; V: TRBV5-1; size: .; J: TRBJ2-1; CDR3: CASSLTAGLSGGAKYNEQFF; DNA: TGCGCCAGCAGCTTGACCGCGGGCTTAAGCGGGGGGGCTAAGTACAATGAGCAGTTCTTC
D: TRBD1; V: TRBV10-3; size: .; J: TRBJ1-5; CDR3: CAIKGQGHNQPQHF; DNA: TGTGCCATCAAAGGACAGGGCCACAATCAGCCCCAGCATTTT
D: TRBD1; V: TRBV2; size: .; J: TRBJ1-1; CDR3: CASTTTGVEAFF; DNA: TGTGCCAGCACTACCACAGGGGTTGAAGCTTTCTTT
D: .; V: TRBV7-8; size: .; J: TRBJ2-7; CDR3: CASSLTTYEQYF; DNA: TGTGCCAGCAGCTTAACTACCTACGAGCAGTACTTC
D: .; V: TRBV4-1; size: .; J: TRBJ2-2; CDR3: CASSPWEGSTGELFF; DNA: TGCGCCAGCAGCCCCTGGGAAGGGAGCACCGGGGAGCTGTTTTTT
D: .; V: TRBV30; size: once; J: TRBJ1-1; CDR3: CAWSYGFSVAFF; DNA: TGTGCCTGGAGTTACGGCTTCAGCGTGGCTTTCTTT
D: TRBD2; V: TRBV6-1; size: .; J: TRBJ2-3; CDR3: CASSEAGAGGRDTQYF; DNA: TGTGCCAGCAGTGAGGCGGGAGCGGGAGGGAGAGATACGCAGTATTTT
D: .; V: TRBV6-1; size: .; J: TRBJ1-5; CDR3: CASSEQVSNQPQHF; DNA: TGTGCCAGCAGTGAGCAGGTCAGCAATCAGCCCCAGCATTTT
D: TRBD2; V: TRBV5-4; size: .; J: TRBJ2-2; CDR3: CASSELAGPTNTGELFF; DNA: TGTGCCAGCAGCGAACTAGCGGGGCCCACGAACACCGGGGAGCTGTTTTTT
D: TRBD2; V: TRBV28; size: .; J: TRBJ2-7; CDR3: CASVSGLAGGEQYF; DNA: TGTGCCAGCGTAAGCGGACTAGCGGGAGGCGAGCAGTACTTC
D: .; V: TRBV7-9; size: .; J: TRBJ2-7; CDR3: CAIPLPLAGPYEQYF; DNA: TGTGCCATCCCCCTCCCGTTGGCGGGGCCCTACGAGCAGTACTTC
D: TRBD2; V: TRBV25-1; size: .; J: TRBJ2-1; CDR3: CASSDFSGSSYNEQFF; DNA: TGTGCCAGCAGTGATTTTAGCGGGAGTTCCTACAATGAGCAGTTCTTC